A selection of T cell receptor beta chains follows, all from one sample in a study of Ad26.COV2.S vaccination and SARS-CoV-2 variants. The assay was immunoSEQ multiplex PCR, and TCRdb's table has in-frame clones only and misses some. Of over 350,000 clones listed, approximately 90% were seen once; the top ten hold 3.5%. The specimen was peripheral blood, collected in a trial of Ad26.COV2.S vaccine versus placebo. These receptors were taken from a person between 18 and 65 years old who received the Ad26.COV2.S COVID-19 vaccine or a placebo. Each CDR3 is given with its conserved first and last residue. D genes are given only for firm matches. The listing skips clone size in some rows; elsewhere it reads once, few, many or a size class.

>NA|TRBJ2-3|TRBV4-1|NA
CASSHLELVSTDTQYF
TGCGCCAGCAGCCATTTGGAACTAGTCAGCACAGATACGCAGTATTTT
>NA|TRBJ1-5|TRBV7-2|NA
CASSLGQINSNQPQHF
TGTGCCAGCAGCTTAGGGCAGATTAATAGCAATCAGCCCCAGCATTTT
>NA|TRBJ1-5|TRBV10-1|NA
CASRGRPQHF
TGCGCCAGCAGGGGAAGGCCCCAGCATTTT
>NA|TRBJ2-1|TRBV5-4|TRBD2
CASSSAAGVVYNEQFF
TGTGCCAGCAGTTCCGCAGCGGGGGTTGTCTACAATGAGCAGTTCTTC
>NA|TRBJ2-3|TRBV12-5|NA
CASGLVGGGTDTQYF
TGTGCTAGTGGTTTGGTAGGGGGTGGCACAGATACGCAGTATTTT
>NA|TRBJ2-5|TRBV29-1|NA
CSVEEDPTGTQETQYF
TGCAGCGTTGAAGAGGACCCGACAGGGACTCAAGAGACCCAGTACTTC
>NA|TRBJ2-1|TRBV6-5|NA
CASSRDLSSYNEQFF
TGTGCCAGCAGTCGGGACTTGAGCTCCTACAATGAGCAGTTCTTC
>NA|TRBJ2-5|TRBV5-5|NA
CASSLAGGMGETQYF
TGTGCCAGCAGCTTGGCCGGGGGCATGGGAGAGACCCAGTACTTC
>NA|TRBJ2-7|TRBV10-3|TRBD1
CAISAGTGGYEQYF
TGTGCCATCAGTGCTGGGACAGGGGGATACGAGCAGTACTTC
>NA|TRBJ2-7|TRBV2|NA
CASSELDSVSEQYF
TGTGCCAGCAGTGAACTGGACAGTGTAAGCGAGCAGTACTTC
>once|TRBJ1-1|TRBV5-1|NA
CASRFGSGTEAFF
TGCGCCAGCAGGTTTGGAAGTGGCACTGAAGCTTTCTTT
>NA|TRBJ1-2|TRBV2|NA
CASLGGSSANYGYTF
TGTGCCAGCCTGGGGGGGAGCTCAGCTAACTATGGCTACACCTTC
>NA|TRBJ2-3|TRBV19|NA
CASSKAVRTDTQYF
TGTGCCAGTAGTAAGGCGGTACGCACAGATACGCAGTATTTT
>NA|TRBJ2-2|TRBV5-1|TRBD1
CASSYRDRGPPFEVGELFF
TGCGCCAGCAGCTACCGGGACAGGGGGCCCCCTTTTGAAGTCGGGGAGCTGTTTTTT
>NA|TRBJ1-2|TRBV19|NA
CASSNRIAGHGYTF
TGTGCCAGTAGTAATCGAATCGCGGGACATGGCTACACCTTC
>NA|TRBJ2-7|TRBV3-1/TRBV3-2|NA
CASSQVANTFYEQYF
TGTGCCAGCAGCCAAGTGGCCAATACCTTCTACGAGCAGTACTTC
>few|TRBJ1-5|TRBV28|NA
CASSLPGRGNQPQHF
TGTGCCAGCAGTTTGCCGGGTAGAGGCAATCAGCCCCAGCATTTT
>NA|TRBJ2-7|TRBV27|TRBD1
CASSRDRGGGEQYF
TGTGCCAGCAGTAGGGACAGGGGCGGCGGCGAGCAGTACTTC
>NA|TRBJ1-4|TRBV11-2|TRBD1
CASSPIRQGWKLFF
TGTGCCAGCAGCCCAATCCGACAGGGTTGGAAACTGTTTTTT
>NA|TRBJ2-2|TRBV9|NA
CASSARGAWGNTGELFF
TGTGCCAGCAGCGCCCGAGGGGCCTGGGGGAACACCGGGGAGCTGTTTTTT
>NA|TRBJ2-2|TRBV28|NA
CASSLTAKNTGELFF
TGTGCCAGCAGTTTGACCGCTAAGAACACCGGGGAGCTGTTTTTT
>NA|TRBJ1-1|TRBV6-5|TRBD1
CASSLWTGGNTEAFF
TGTGCCAGCAGTCTTTGGACAGGCGGGAACACTGAAGCTTTCTTT
>NA|TRBJ1-2|TRBV21-1|NA
CATGDRALYGYTF
TGTGCCACGGGAGACCGGGCTCTTTATGGCTACACCTTC
>NA|TRBJ2-1|TRBV3-1/TRBV3-2|TRBD2
CASSQDWRGGRNEQFF
TGTGCCAGCAGCCAAGACTGGCGGGGGGGCCGGAATGAGCAGTTCTTC
>NA|TRBJ2-2|TRBV5-1|TRBD1
CASRTGTANTGELFF
TGCGCCAGCAGAACCGGGACAGCGAACACCGGGGAGCTGTTTTTT
>NA|TRBJ1-3|TRBV30|NA
CAWSFGPTVSGNTIYF
TGTGCCTGGAGTTTTGGACCGACAGTCTCTGGAAACACCATATATTTT
>NA|TRBJ1-2|TRBV11-1|NA
CASSPSEGNYGYTF
TGTGCCAGCAGCCCCAGCGAAGGGAACTATGGCTACACCTTC
>NA|TRBJ2-1|TRBV10-3|NA
CAISESVLVLYNEQFF
TGTGCCATCAGTGAGTCTGTCTTAGTATTATACAATGAGCAGTTCTTC